The rows below give T cell receptor beta chains drawn from one sample of a study of shared T cell receptors in the human thymus. Generated by immunoSEQ multiplex PCR, the TCRdb table keeps only in-frame clones and is missing some. The sample records hundreds of thousands of clones, over 75% being singletons. This sample also appeared in a second study, on human thymus T cells.

The sequenced sample consisted of thymocytes. Receptor source: a boy under three years old with a congenital heart defect. Each CDR3 is given with its conserved first and last residue. A D gene is named only where the DNA matches it firmly. Rows give clone size only sometimes, using once, few, many, or a class for an expanded clone.

abundance,j_gene,v_gene,d_gene,CDR3aa,CDR3nt
.,TRBJ1-4,TRBV14,TRBD1,CASSQYVLKVGGQGQEKLFF,TGTGCCAGCAGCCAATATGTATTGAAGGTCGGGGGACAGGGTCAGGAAAAACTGTTTTTT
.,TRBJ1-1,TRBV19,.,CASSIKRGEAFF,TGTGCCAGTAGTATAAAAAGGGGGGAAGCTTTCTTT
.,TRBJ2-7,TRBV5-1,.,CASSLYRAGGEQYF,TGCGCCAGCAGCTTGTATCGAGCGGGTGGGGAGCAGTACTTC
.,TRBJ2-3,TRBV6-6,.,CASSTTGVDAHTQYF,TGTGCCAGCAGTACAACCGGGGTGGATGCCCATACGCAGTATTTT
once,TRBJ1-2,TRBV6-6,.,CASSFAGMYGYTF,TGTGCCAGCAGTTTCGCAGGGATGTATGGCTACACCTTC
once,TRBJ1-2,TRBV7-9,TRBD1,CASSLAPDEGAYGYTF,TGTGCCAGCAGCTTAGCCCCAGATGAGGGGGCCTATGGCTACACCTTC
few,TRBJ1-1,TRBV5-4,.,CASSLAGGTRDF,TGTGCCAGCAGCTTGGCCGGAGGGACCCGGGACTTT
.,TRBJ2-1,TRBV5-1,TRBD2,CASSLVPGLAGPSSYNEQFF,TGCGCCAGCAGCTTGGTCCCGGGACTAGCGGGCCCGAGCTCCTACAATGAGCAGTTCTTC
once,TRBJ2-5,TRBV27,TRBD2,CASSLGVGGEQETQYF,TGTGCCAGCAGTTTAGGAGTCGGGGGGGAACAAGAGACCCAGTACTTC
.,TRBJ2-2,TRBV11-2,.,CASSLVWASAKNTGELFF,TGTGCCAGCAGCTTAGTCTGGGCGTCAGCTAAGAACACCGGGGAGCTGTTTTTT
few,TRBJ1-4,TRBV5-5,TRBD1,CASRGQDRNEKLFF,TGTGCCAGCAGAGGACAGGATCGGAATGAAAAACTGTTTTTT
.,TRBJ2-1,TRBV2,TRBD1,CASSAKIRTGDNEQFF,TGTGCCAGCAGCGCAAAGATAAGGACAGGGGACAATGAGCAGTTCTTC
.,TRBJ1-1,TRBV9,TRBD1,CASSVVTGVPEGEAFF,TGTGCCAGCAGCGTAGTAACAGGGGTGCCCGAGGGAGAAGCTTTCTTT
.,TRBJ1-2,TRBV7-3,TRBD1,CASTQTGRISYGYTF,TGTGCCAGCACCCAGACAGGGAGGATCAGCTATGGCTACACCTTC
few,TRBJ1-2,TRBV28,.,CASSLRRTASFYGYTF,TGTGCCAGCAGTTTACGCAGGACAGCTAGCTTTTATGGCTACACCTTC
.,TRBJ2-7,TRBV6-5,.,CASGYEQYF,TGTGCCTCAGGCTACGAGCAGTACTTC
.,TRBJ2-7,TRBV4-2,.,CASSQAGSRGVYEQYF,TGTGCCAGCAGCCAAGCAGGGAGCAGGGGAGTATACGAGCAGTACTTC
few,TRBJ2-3,TRBV4-1,.,CASSQDRGAPDTQYF,TGCGCCAGCAGCCAAGATCGGGGGGCCCCAGATACGCAGTATTTT
few,TRBJ1-3,TRBV19,TRBD1,CASSTTGTGSGNTIYF,TGTGCCAGTAGTACGACCGGGACAGGGTCTGGAAACACCATATATTTT
.,TRBJ1-5,TRBV19,.,CASSMGRVGFNQPQHF,TGTGCCAGTAGTATGGGGAGGGTGGGCTTCAATCAGCCCCAGCATTTT
.,TRBJ1-5,TRBV7-6,.,CASSLTGFSNQPQHF,TGTGCCAGCAGCTTAACAGGGTTCAGCAATCAGCCCCAGCATTTT
.,TRBJ2-3,TRBV27,TRBD2,CASSPKSGGHTDTQYF,TGTGCCAGCAGTCCCAAATCGGGGGGGCACACAGATACGCAGTATTTT